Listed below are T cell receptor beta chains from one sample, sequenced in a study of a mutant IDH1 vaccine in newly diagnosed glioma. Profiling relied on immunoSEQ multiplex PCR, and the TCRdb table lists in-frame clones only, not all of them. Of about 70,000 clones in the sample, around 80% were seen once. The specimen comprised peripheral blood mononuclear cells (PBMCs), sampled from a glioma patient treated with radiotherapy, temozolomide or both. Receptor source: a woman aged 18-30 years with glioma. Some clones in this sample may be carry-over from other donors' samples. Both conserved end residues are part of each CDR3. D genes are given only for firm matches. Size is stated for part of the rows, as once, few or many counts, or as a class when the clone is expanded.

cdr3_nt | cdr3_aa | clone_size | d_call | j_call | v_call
TGTGCCAGTGACGGGGGCGCAGATACGCAGTATTTT | CASDGGADTQYF | - | - | TRBJ2-3 | TRBV19
TGTGCCAGCAGCGGGCTGTTCGGAGGGCTGAACACTGAAGCTTTCTTT | CASSGLFGGLNTEAFF | - | - | TRBJ1-1 | TRBV2
TGTGCCAGCAGTTTCAAGGGGATGAACACTGAAGCTTTCTTT | CASSFKGMNTEAFF | - | - | TRBJ1-1 | TRBV27
TGTGCCAGCTCACCCTGGAAGGACCGGGAAAAACTGTTTTTT | CASSPWKDREKLFF | - | - | TRBJ1-4 | TRBV18
TGTGCCAGTAGGGAACCCAGCGCCGGGGAGCTGTTTTTT | CASREPSAGELFF | - | - | TRBJ2-2 | TRBV19
TGTGCCAGCAGAGGACAGGGGGGAACGTACAATGAGCAGTTCTTC | CASRGQGGTYNEQFF | - | TRBD1 | TRBJ2-1 | TRBV2
TGCGCCAGCAGCCCGGGACTTAAACGCTATGGCTACACCTTC | CASSPGLKRYGYTF | - | - | TRBJ1-2 | TRBV5-1
TGCGCCAGCAGCGGAGGCTGGAATGAGCAGTTCTTC | CASSGGWNEQFF | once | - | TRBJ2-1 | TRBV10-2
TGTGCCAGCAGTTCCCCGGCTCGAAACACCATATATTTT | CASSSPARNTIYF | - | - | TRBJ1-3 | TRBV27
TGTGCCAGCAGTGAGGGCCAGGGGGTTGGCTACACCTTC | CASSEGQGVGYTF | - | TRBD1 | TRBJ1-2 | TRBV6-4
TGTGCCACCACAAACCTCCGACTAGCGGGAGGTAATGAGCAGTTCTTC | CATTNLRLAGGNEQFF | - | TRBD2 | TRBJ2-1 | TRBV19
TGCGCCAGCAGCTCCAGGACGGATGAAAAACTGTTTTTT | CASSSRTDEKLFF | once | - | TRBJ1-4 | TRBV5-1
TGTGCCAGCAGTCGACAGGGGGCTAGGGATCAGCCCCAGCATTTT | CASSRQGARDQPQHF | - | TRBD1 | TRBJ1-5 | TRBV6-6
TGTGCCAGCAGCCAGGGACAACTGACTTTCCAAGAGACCCAGTACTTC | CASSQGQLTFQETQYF | - | - | TRBJ2-5 | TRBV7-8
TGTGCCAGCAGCTTAGGCAGGGGGCGTGAGGTACCCTACGAGCAGTACTTC | CASSLGRGREVPYEQYF | - | TRBD1 | TRBJ2-7 | TRBV7-8
TGTGCCAGCAGTTTGCAGGGGGGCTACGAGCAGTACTTC | CASSLQGGYEQYF | once | - | TRBJ2-7 | TRBV27
TGTGCCAGCAGCTTACGGGTGTCGACTAATGAAAAACTGTTTTTT | CASSLRVSTNEKLFF | - | - | TRBJ1-4 | TRBV7-2
TGTGCCAGCAGCTTGTGGTCCGATACGCAGTATTTT | CASSLWSDTQYF | - | - | TRBJ2-3 | TRBV5-6
TGTGCCAGCAGTTTCTCGGACCTCCGGGGCGAGCAGTACTTC | CASSFSDLRGEQYF | once | - | TRBJ2-7 | TRBV27
TGCGCCAGCTTCCCGGGACAAGGGGGAGGGGAGACCCAGTACTTC | CASFPGQGGGETQYF | - | - | TRBJ2-5 | TRBV5-1